These T cell receptor beta chains were read from a single sample in a study of identical twins. Via MiXCR, TCRdb re-called the 5' RACE reads, giving one row per CDR3 protein. Altogether roughly 500,000 distinct CDR3 sequences are present, around 20% being singletons, with the ten largest covering around 0.9%. These same records also appear under a second study, on T cells expressing NK-cell markers.

The source material was CD4+ T cells sorted from blood. The receptor source for this set is a woman between 18 and 29 years old in good health. The conserved cysteine and the conserved F or W are not part of the CDR3 here.

v_gene	j_gene	CDR3aa
TRBV5-5	TRBJ2-1	ASSVGERQF
TRBV12-3/TRBV12-4	TRBJ1-2	ASSPLQGSYGYT
TRBV6-5	TRBJ2-7	ASSYRTGTYEQY
TRBV10-3	TRBJ2-3	AISGMSGPTDTQY
TRBV20-1	TRBJ2-1	SARGSVSSSYNEQF
TRBV6-1	TRBJ2-1	ASRPGTSGKNEQF
TRBV7-2	TRBJ1-1	ASSLVPSMNTEAF
TRBV20-1	TRBJ2-1	SGTSGRVYNEQF
TRBV11-1	TRBJ1-2	ASSGYRGGDGYT
TRBV6-5	TRBJ2-3	ASSYQGVSSTDTQY
TRBV20-1	TRBJ2-3	SALPGLNTDTQY
TRBV20-1	TRBJ2-3	SAAGGAGTDTQY
TRBV5-1	TRBJ2-3	ASSLPSGTSGYTDTQY
TRBV18	TRBJ2-5	ASSRRQGTQETQY
TRBV9	TRBJ1-2	ASSSQSGTAIYGYT
TRBV18	TRBJ2-7	ASSPGTGGQDEQY
TRBV14	TRBJ2-7	ASSTWKGASSSYEQY
TRBV6-5	TRBJ1-2	ASSYGGTGVGYT
TRBV18	TRBJ1-1	ASSPQGPTVPEAF
TRBV15	TRBJ2-1	ATSREWGGDRYNEQF
TRBV7-2	TRBJ1-1	ASRRGLNTEAF
TRBV6-2/TRBV6-3	TRBJ2-7	ASTKGGEQY
TRBV7-8	TRBJ2-3	ASSLAAGRSDTQY
TRBV29-1	TRBJ2-1	SVQRGTNRENNEQF
TRBV6-5	TRBJ2-6	ASSYSGGAGANVLT
TRBV7-2	TRBJ2-1	ASSLSSGRFYNEQF
TRBV18	TRBJ2-3	ASSLRQGAFRSDTQY
TRBV7-2	TRBJ1-2	ASSLGPQGYT
TRBV5-1	TRBJ2-5	ASSNYGLAETQY
TRBV20-1	TRBJ1-3	SAMGRSGNTIY
TRBV11-3	TRBJ2-7	ASSSSGSGSYEQY
TRBV12-3/TRBV12-4	TRBJ1-6	ASSLWEDSTLSPLH
TRBV6-2/TRBV6-3	TRBJ2-1	ASTEVYNEQF
TRBV12-3/TRBV12-4	TRBJ1-5	ASSFKGNQPQH
TRBV12-3/TRBV12-4	TRBJ2-7	ASRTGGYEQY
TRBV18	TRBJ1-1	ASSPAGTGRFGTEAF
TRBV4-3	TRBJ1-1	ASSQGRTGGTEAF
TRBV4-1	TRBJ2-1	ASSQDRVGNEQF
TRBV20-1	TRBJ1-3	SARASRTIY
TRBV3-1	TRBJ1-1	ASSDRVAEAF
TRBV5-1	TRBJ2-4	ASSEGFLLDGNIQY
TRBV9	TRBJ2-7	ASSVEGQASYEQY
TRBV4-1	TRBJ2-4	ASSQDTGQNIQY
TRBV13	TRBJ1-6	ASSLSNNSPLH
TRBV12-3/TRBV12-4	TRBJ2-2	ASLGGFNTGELF
TRBV11-2	TRBJ2-5	ASSNVAGGYQETQY
TRBV6-2/TRBV6-3	TRBJ2-7	ASRTPQAYEQY